The 9 T cell receptor beta chains reported below all come from one sample, sequenced in a study of blood T cell repertoires in COVID-19. Sequenced by immunoSEQ multiplex PCR; TCRdb stores in-frame clones only, minus some. The top ten hold around 7.2% of the sample, which has 50,000 to 65,000 clones, about 91% seen once. Sequences were obtained from peripheral blood. These receptors all stem from a woman aged 60-75 years with active or convalescent COVID-19.

The chain uses TRBV28 and TRBJ1-1; a weak D match, TRBD1 (5 bases). Germline assignment: CDR1 MDHEN and CDR2 SYDVKM. The CDR3 covers 12 residues. V lost 3 bases and J lost 7, with 9 bases in between. The CDR3 protein is CASSLRRGEAFF. In DNA form, the CDR3 reads TGTGCCAGCAGTTTGCGGAGGGGTGAAGCTTTCTTT. The full variable domain, its missing parts supplied by reference TRBV28 and TRBJ1-1, is DVKVTQSSRYLVKRTGEKVFLECVQDMDHENMFWYRQDPGLGLRLIYFSYDVKMKEKGDIPEGYSVSREKKERFSLILESASTNQTSMYLCASSLRRGEAFFGQGTRLTVV.

The CDR3 DNA follows: TGTGCCAGCAGTGAACAGGGCGAAGAGACCCAGTACTTC. Translating it yields CASSEQGEETQYF. The J gene is TRBJ2-5, the V gene TRBV2, with a possible D match to TRBD1 (5 bases). Germline values: CDR1 SNHLY, CDR2 FYNNEI. Trimming stripped 2 bases from V and 3 bases from J, with 7 bases between. This CDR3 region has 13 residues.

The rearrangement joins TRBV19 to TRBJ1-5, with TRBD1 matching 9 bases. The CDR3 is 15 residues long. Per germline, CDR1 LNHDA and CDR2 SQIVND (reference sequence). The V gene end was trimmed by 4 bases and the J gene end by 2 bases; junction bases not matched to a gene: 3. As DNA, the CDR3 is TGTGCCAGTAGTACGGGACAGGGAGGCAATCAGCCCCAGCATTTT. Translation gives CASSTGQGGNQPQHF.

This chain connects TRBV5-4 to TRBJ2-3; D might be TRBD2 (5 bases). CDR1 SGHNT and CDR2 YYREEE come from the germline V gene (reference sequence). The CDR3 runs 16 residues. V was trimmed by 2 bases and J by 1 base, leaving 14 bases between them. CDR3: CASSFLLGLGTDTQYF. For the CDR3, the DNA is TGTGCCAGCAGCTTCCTACTAGGTCTTGGCACAGATACGCAGTATTTT.

This chain uses TRBV10-2 with TRBJ1-1; 7 bases match TRBD1. V was pared by 6 bases and J by 4 bases, with 5 bases of the junction left unmatched. Looked up from germline, CDR1 is WSHSY and CDR2 is SAAADI. CDR3 size: 13 residues. CDR3 bases: TGCGCCAGCAGCAAGGGACAGCCCACTGAAGCTTTCTTT. Translating it yields CASSKGQPTEAFF.

The chain combines TRBV3-1 (or the pseudogene TRBV3-2) with TRBJ1-1; TRBD1 matches at 7 bases. The CDR3 runs 14 residues. The V gene end was trimmed by 1 base and the J gene end by 7 bases; junction bases not matched to a gene: 6. Germline assignment: CDR1 LGHDT and CDR2 YNNKEL (reference sequence). DNA of the CDR3: TGTGCCAGCAGCCAAGGACAGGGTTATGGTGAAGCTTTCTTT. Protein: CASSQGQGYGEAFF.

J is TRBJ1-6 and V is TRBV19, with TRBD1 matching 7 bases. There are 16 residues in the CDR3. Trimming cost V 6 bases and J 2 bases; bases outside gene matches: 7. CDR1 LNHDA and CDR2 SQIVND come from the germline V gene (reference sequence). The CDR3 DNA is TGTGCCAGTAGGGACAGGATGCTTGCCTATAATTCACCCCTCCACTTT. Protein: CASRDRMLAYNSPLHF.

The J gene is TRBJ1-2, the V gene TRBV4-2; possibly TRBD1 for D (5 bases). Germline assignment: CDR1 LGHNA and CDR2 YNFKEQ. This CDR3 comprises 16 residues. Trimming stripped 2 bases from V and 0 bases from J, with 13 bases between. CDR3 DNA: TGTGCCAGCAGCCAATTCGGGGGTCAGGCTAACTATGGCTACACCTTC. Amino acids: CASSQFGGQANYGYTF.

This chain joins TRBV5-1 and TRBJ2-7; D not certain. Germline V gives CDR1 SGHRS, CDR2 YFSETQ. Trimming pared 0 bases from V and 4 bases from J, leaving 14 bases between. This CDR3 spans 15 amino acids. DNA for the CDR3: TGCGCCAGCAGCTTGGCGCAGTCATCATTGTACGAGCAGTACTTC. Translated: CASSLAQSSLYEQYF.